This T cell receptor (beta chain) was documented in a study of T-cell memory formation after mild COVID-19. This clonotype was counted only a few times. TCRdb reanalysed the 5' RACE reads using MiXCR and keeps one entry per CDR3 protein. The table records around 300,000 distinct CDR3 sequences, 10% to 15% of them present only once. The V end was cut by 4 bases, the J end by 4 bases, with 17 bases between. Germline V gene data show CDR1 as SGHDN and CDR2 as FVKESK. The CDR3 has 16 residues. Source material: PBMCs or a T cell subset sorted from them (not recorded which). The receptor was isolated from a man aged 18 to 30 who had mild COVID-19 (a few samples of this study predate the infection). Cell type and time point are not known. The chain has TRBV14 and TRBJ2-1; perhaps TRBD1 as D (6 bases). This chain's CDR3 is CASSPAGGTQYNEQFF. Here the CDR3 DNA reads TGTGCCAGCAGCCCTGCCGGTGGGACACAATACAATGAGCAGTTCTTC.